The present TCR beta chain was sequenced within a study of T cells after yellow fever vaccination. Notes on the study in general: Although most clonotypes did not, a small share appeared in both CD4 and CD8 compartments. Repertoires sorted by FACS could include abundant clonotypes that are contaminants from the bulk population. Post-booster samples contained most primary-vaccination clones (around 95% CD4, about 85% CD8).

CDR1 and CDR2 (germline): SGHRS, YFSETQ. V was trimmed by 4 bases and J by 6 bases, leaving 20 bases between them. The CDR3 has 15 amino acids. This clonotype occurred many times. As yet, its antigen is unknown. It was through 5'RACE template switching that TCR cDNA was made, with a universal primer site and UMIs added. TCRdb redid the calling of the 5' RACE reads with MiXCR, one entry per CDR3 protein. The sample lists 500,000 to 650,000 distinct CDR3 sequences, less than 15% occurring once. The origin of this receptor is a man aged 25 to 45 who received the YFV17D yellow fever vaccine. Here the sequenced sample was PBMCs, taken on the day of the yellow fever booster vaccination. The J gene is TRBJ2-7, the V gene TRBV5-1; D is unresolved. The chain's CDR3 is CASSREFGPRSEQYF. The DNA for the CDR3 is TGCGCCAGCAGCCGAGAATTCGGGCCACGCTCCGAGCAGTACTTC.